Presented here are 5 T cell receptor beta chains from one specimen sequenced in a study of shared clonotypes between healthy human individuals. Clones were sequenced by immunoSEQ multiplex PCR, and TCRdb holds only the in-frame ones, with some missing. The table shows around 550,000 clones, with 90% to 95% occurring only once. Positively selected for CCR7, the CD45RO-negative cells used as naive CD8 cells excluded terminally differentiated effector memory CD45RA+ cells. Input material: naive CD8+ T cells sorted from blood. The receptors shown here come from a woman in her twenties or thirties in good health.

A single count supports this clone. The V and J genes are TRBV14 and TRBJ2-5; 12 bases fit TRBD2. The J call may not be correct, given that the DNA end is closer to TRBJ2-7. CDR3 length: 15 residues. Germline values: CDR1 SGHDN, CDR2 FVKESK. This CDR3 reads CASSRLAGAHYEQYF. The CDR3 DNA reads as TGTGCCAGCAGCCGACTAGCGGGAGCCCACTACGAGCAGTACTTC.

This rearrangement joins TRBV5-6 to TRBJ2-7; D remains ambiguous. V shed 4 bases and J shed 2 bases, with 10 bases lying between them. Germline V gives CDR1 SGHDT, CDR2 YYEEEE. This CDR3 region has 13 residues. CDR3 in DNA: TGTGCCAGCAGCCTGATATCTCCCTACGAGCAGTACTTC. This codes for CASSLISPYEQYF.

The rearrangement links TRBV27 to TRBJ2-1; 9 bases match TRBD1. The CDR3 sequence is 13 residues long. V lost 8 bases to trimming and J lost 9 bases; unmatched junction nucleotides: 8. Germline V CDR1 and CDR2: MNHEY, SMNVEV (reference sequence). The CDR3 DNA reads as TGTGCCAGCGCGACAGGGGGACTTGGTGAGCAGTTCTTC. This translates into CASATGGLGEQFF.

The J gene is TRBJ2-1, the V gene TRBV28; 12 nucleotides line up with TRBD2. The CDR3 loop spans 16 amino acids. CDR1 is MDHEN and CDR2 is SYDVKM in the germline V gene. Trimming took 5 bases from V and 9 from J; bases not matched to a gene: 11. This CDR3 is CASSPLTSGSGGEQFF. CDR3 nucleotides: TGTGCCAGCAGTCCTCTGACTAGCGGGAGCGGCGGTGAGCAGTTCTTC.

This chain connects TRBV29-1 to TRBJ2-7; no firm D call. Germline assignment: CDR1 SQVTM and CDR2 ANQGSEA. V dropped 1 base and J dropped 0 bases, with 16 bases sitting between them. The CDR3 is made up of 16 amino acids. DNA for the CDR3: TGCAGCGTTGAAGGGGTGCGCGGTACAAGCTCCTACGAGCAGTACTTC. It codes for CSVEGVRGTSSYEQYF.